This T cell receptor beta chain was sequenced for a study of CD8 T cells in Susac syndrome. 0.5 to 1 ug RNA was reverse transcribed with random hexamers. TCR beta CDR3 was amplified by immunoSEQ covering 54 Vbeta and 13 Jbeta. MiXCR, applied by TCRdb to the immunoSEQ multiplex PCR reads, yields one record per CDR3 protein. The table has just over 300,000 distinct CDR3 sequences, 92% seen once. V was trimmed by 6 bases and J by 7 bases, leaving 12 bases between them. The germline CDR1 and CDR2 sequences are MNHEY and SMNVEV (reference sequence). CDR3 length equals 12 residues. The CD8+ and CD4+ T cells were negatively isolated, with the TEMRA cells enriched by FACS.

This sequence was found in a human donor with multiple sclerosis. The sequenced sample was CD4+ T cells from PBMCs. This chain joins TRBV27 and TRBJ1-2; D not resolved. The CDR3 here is CASRGDVGGYTF. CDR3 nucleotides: TGTGCCAGCAGGGGTGACGTGGGTGGCTACACCTTC.